The 24 T cell receptor beta chains reported below all come from one sample, sequenced in a study of glioma-infiltrating T cells. TCR alpha and beta CDR3 regions were amplified from RNA using iRepertoire nested multiplex PCR. Each CDR3 protein is one row after TCRdb ran MiXCR on the multiplex PCR reads. The sample includes about 140,000 distinct CDR3 sequences, approximately 39% seen only once; the top ten take roughly 20%. Sequenced material: glioma tissue, nonneoplastic brain tissue, or PBMCs (not recorded which). The receptors were gathered from a human donor with low-grade glioma or glioblastoma, undergoing nonglioma brain surgery, or in good health (not recorded which).

As regards this clonotype: A junction end diverges from the germline sequence, so it may reflect a read error. The rearrangement links TRBV6-8 to TRBJ1-2; D remains ambiguous. The CDR3 is 12 residues long. Germline loops: CDR1 MNHGY, CDR2 SAAAGT. The CDR3 sequence: CVSSPQVGGYTF. CDR3 bases: TGTGTCAGCAGCCCCCAAGTGGGTGGCTACACCTTC.

This clonotype occurred a few times. The chain employs TRBV28 and TRBJ2-7; no clear D gene. V shed 3 bases and J shed 1 base, with 16 bases lying between them. The CDR3 runs 16 residues. The V gene's germline CDR1 is MDHEN and CDR2 SYDVKM. The CDR3 spells CASSFGPHAPSYEQYF. The CDR3 nucleotides are TGTGCCAGCAGTTTTGGCCCCCACGCCCCATCCTACGAGCAGTACTTC.

Remarks on this clonotype: An end of the junction differs from the germline gene, which may be a read error. V gene TRBV12-3 or TRBV12-4 combines with J gene TRBJ2-5; D gene unclear. CDR3 length: 15 amino acids. This CDR3 is CASSPRPRSQGTQYF. The CDR3 bases are TGTGCCAGCAGTCCAAGACCTAGATCACAAGGGACCCAGTACTTC.

This clonotype came up a few times. This chain connects TRBV6-1 to TRBJ2-1; possibly TRBD1 for D (6 bases). Germline-derived CDR1 and CDR2 are MNHNS and SASEGT. Trimming left V 5 bases short and J 1 base short, with 15 bases between. CDR3 length: 16 residues. The CDR3 loop reads CASSQRGKRSYNEQFF. Here the CDR3 DNA reads TGTGCCAGCAGTCAAAGGGGGAAGCGGTCCTACAATGAGCAGTTCTTC.

This clonotype came up many times. The gene calls are TRBV6-1 and TRBJ1-1; 7 nucleotides line up with TRBD1. This CDR3 comprises 13 residues. In germline, CDR1 is MNHNS, CDR2 SASEGT. The ends lost 6 bases at V and 3 bases at J; junction bases unmatched: 4. In nucleotides, the CDR3 is TGTGCCAGCAGGAGGGGGACAGACACTGAAGCTTTCTTT. It specifies CASRRGTDTEAFF.

This clonotype was observed once. CDR3 nucleotides: TGCGCCAGCAGCAGGTCCGGGACAGGGTTCTACGAGCAGTTCTTC. This encodes CASSRSGTGFYEQFF. V is TRBV10-1 and J is TRBJ2-1, with 9 bases aligning to TRBD1. This CDR3 is 15 amino acids long. The germline CDR1 and CDR2 sequences are WNHNN and SYGVQD (reference sequence). V lost 6 bases to trimming and J lost 10 bases; unmatched junction nucleotides: 13.

V is TRBV6-2 or TRBV6-3 and J is TRBJ2-1; D not resolved. Looked up from germline, CDR1 is MNHEY and CDR2 is SVGEGT. This CDR3 contains 14 residues. Trimming left V 6 bases short and J 7 bases short, with 16 bases between. The CDR3 bases are TGTGCCAGCAGCCCTGACCCTGTACGGAATGAGCAGTTCTTC. It codes for CASSPDPVRNEQFF.

This clonotype was detected a few times. This chain joins TRBV4-1 and TRBJ1-1; D gene ambiguous. Per the germline V gene, CDR1 is MGHRA and CDR2 is YSYEKL. The ends were cut back, 1 base at V and 5 bases at J, with 8 bases in the middle. This CDR3 is built from 13 residues. CDR3 protein: CASSQARGTEAFF. CDR3 in DNA: TGCGCCAGCAGCCAAGCCAGAGGGACTGAAGCTTTCTTT.

Only a few counts were recorded for this clonotype. The genes are TRBV6-6 and TRBJ2-7; D uncertain. Germline CDR1 reads MNHNY; CDR2 reads SVGAGI (reference sequence). There are 14 residues in the CDR3. V lost 0 bases and J 3 bases, leaving 9 bases between the germline ends. The CDR3 DNA follows: TGTGCCAGCAGTTACTCGATGCAGAACTACGAGCAGTACTTC. Protein sequence: CASSYSMQNYEQYF.

The sample holds many counts of this clonotype. The rearrangement links TRBV28 to TRBJ2-1, with D perhaps assigned TRBD1 or TRBD2 (5 bases each). V was cut by 5 bases and J by 5 bases, with 13 bases left in between. Per the germline V gene, CDR1 is MDHEN and CDR2 is SYDVKM. This CDR3 comprises 14 residues. The chain's CDR3 is CASSPGARDNEQFF. Here the CDR3 DNA reads TGTGCCAGCAGTCCCGGGGCCCGGGACAATGAGCAGTTCTTC. Using reference TRBV28 and TRBJ2-1 for the parts outside the CDR3, the full variable domain is DVKVTQSSRYLVKRTGEKVFLECVQDMDHENMFWYRQDPGLGLRLIYFSYDVKMKEKGDIPEGYSVSREKKERFSLILESASTNQTSMYLCASSPGARDNEQFFGPGTRLTVL.

This clonotype was seen a handful of times. The V and J genes are TRBV7-8 and TRBJ1-4; D is undetermined. This CDR3 spans 12 amino acids. Looked up from germline, CDR1 is SGHVS and CDR2 is FQNEAQ. The ends were cut back, 5 bases at V and 7 bases at J, with 8 bases in the middle. CDR3 DNA sequence: TGTGCCAGCAGCCCCCTAGGTGAAAAACTGTTTTTT. Translated: CASSPLGEKLFF.

This clonotype was counted only a few times. V gene TRBV6-1 combines with J gene TRBJ2-7, with D possibly matching TRBD1 (6 bases). Trimming removed 6 bases at V and 0 bases at J, with 12 bases between. Germline V gene sequence: CDR1 MNHNS, CDR2 SASEGT. There are 14 residues in the CDR3. The CDR3 sequence is CASSVQGSSYEQYF. The CDR3 DNA is TGTGCCAGCAGCGTACAGGGAAGCTCCTACGAGCAGTACTTC.

This clonotype was detected a few times. The V call is TRBV6-1, the J call TRBJ2-5; D is perhaps TRBD2 (5 bases). CDR3 length: 14 residues. The V gene's germline CDR1 is MNHNS and CDR2 SASEGT. V lost 6 bases to trimming and J lost 4 bases, with 15 bases between them. The DNA of the CDR3 is TGTGCCAGCAGGACTGCAGGACTTTCAGAGACCCAGTACTTC. It specifies CASRTAGLSETQYF.

The chain carries TRBV2 and TRBJ2-7; possible D gene TRBD1, 6 bases. The CDR3 is 12 residues long. Per germline, CDR1 SNHLY and CDR2 FYNNEI. V shed 10 bases and J shed 5 bases, with 15 bases lying between them. CDR3 DNA sequence: TGTGCCACCAATACAGGGTTCCACGAGCAGTACTTC. It specifies CATNTGFHEQYF.

This chain links TRBV11-2 with TRBJ1-2, with D tentatively TRBD1 (5 bases). V was cut by 5 bases and J by 10 bases, with 23 bases left in between. This CDR3 spans 15 amino acids. Germline loops: CDR1 SGHAT, CDR2 FQNNGV. The CDR3 protein is CASSPRDGLGHVYTF. The CDR3 region has the DNA TGTGCCAGCAGCCCCAGAGACGGACTGGGGCATGTCTACACCTTC.

V is TRBV7-2 and J is TRBJ1-1, with D unresolved. CDR3 length: 14 amino acids. Germline CDR1 is SGHTA and CDR2 is FQGNSA. V shed 5 bases and J shed 0 bases, with 10 bases lying between them. CDR3 nucleotides: TGTGCCAGCAGCAGGACGGCCATGAACACTGAAGCTTTCTTT. It specifies CASSRTAMNTEAFF.

The rearrangement joins TRBV27 to TRBJ2-7; D not resolved. The germline CDR1 and CDR2 sequences are MNHEY and SMNVEV (reference sequence). The length of the CDR3 is 14 residues. Trimming pared 1 base from V and 6 bases from J, leaving 13 bases between. The CDR3 loop is CASSLLKETREQYF. CDR3 DNA: TGTGCCAGCAGTTTATTAAAGGAAACGCGCGAGCAGTACTTC.

This clonotype is classed as medium-sized. The J gene is TRBJ1-1, the V gene TRBV6-1; 7 positions agree with TRBD1. Looked up from germline, CDR1 is MNHNS and CDR2 is SASEGT. After removal of 3 bases from V and 5 bases from J, the junction contained 12 bases not matched to a gene. The CDR3 spans 16 residues. CDR3 protein: CASSELGGGRWTEAFF. CDR3 nucleotide sequence: TGTGCCAGCAGTGAGCTTGGAGGGGGCAGATGGACTGAAGCTTTCTTT.

The chain uses TRBV2 and TRBJ1-5; a weak D match, TRBD1 (5 bases). Between the trimmed V and J ends, which lost 4 bases and 4 bases, there was a span of 5 bases. CDR1 is SNHLY and CDR2 is FYNNEI in the germline V gene. The CDR3 runs 12 residues. CDR3 in amino acids: CASSGGNQPQHF. The CDR3 DNA follows: TGTGCCAGCAGTGGGGGGAATCAGCCCCAGCATTTT.

This clonotype has a count of ten or more. The chain combines TRBV7-2 with TRBJ1-5; D possibly corresponds to TRBD1 (5 bases). V was clipped by 3 bases and J by 3 bases, with 9 bases between them. Germline V CDR1 and CDR2: SGHTA, FQGNSA. This CDR3 contains 14 residues. The CDR3 region has the DNA TGTGCCAGCAGCTTCGGGGCCTACAATCAGCCCCAGCATTTT. It yields the protein CASSFGAYNQPQHF.

The chain carries TRBV11-1 and TRBJ1-1; possible D gene TRBD1, 5 bases. Germline V gene data show CDR1 as SGHAT and CDR2 as FQDESV (reference sequence). The CDR3 has 15 residues. V was clipped by 3 bases and J by 1 base, with 12 bases between them. CDR3 nucleotides: TGTGCCAGCAGCTTTGCCGGGGCGCCGAACACTGAAGCTTTCTTT. Residues: CASSFAGAPNTEAFF.

A note on this clonotype: This may be a read error: a much more frequent sequence differs by one nucleotide. The chain recombines TRBV7-9 with TRBJ2-1, with 11 bases fitting TRBD1. CDR1 and CDR2 from the germline V gene are SEHNR and FQNEAQ (reference sequence). The CDR3 spans 15 residues. CDR3 amino acids: CASNPGQGVNNERFF. The CDR3, as DNA: TGTGCCAGCAACCCGGGACAGGGGGTGAACAATGAGCGGTTCTTC.

This chain uses TRBV19 with TRBJ2-2; TRBD1 agrees at 11 bases. The CDR3 spans 17 residues. Trimming removed 7 bases from V and 4 bases from J; junction bases left unmatched: 11. CDR1 LNHDA and CDR2 SQIVND come from the germline V gene (reference sequence). CDR3 sequence reads: CASTSHRGTGGTGELFF. The CDR3 DNA reads TGTGCCAGTACTTCCCATAGGGGGACAGGGGGCACCGGGGAGCTGTTTTTT.

The chain employs TRBV7-6 and TRBJ2-7; 9 bases align to TRBD1. With 5 bases clipped from V and 6 bases from J, the junction kept 2 bases outside the gene matches. Germline V lookup: CDR1 SGHVS, CDR2 FNYEAQ. CDR3 length: 12 residues. DNA of the CDR3: TGTGCCAGCAGCCAGACAGGGGGCGAGCAGTACTTC. Protein product: CASSQTGGEQYF.